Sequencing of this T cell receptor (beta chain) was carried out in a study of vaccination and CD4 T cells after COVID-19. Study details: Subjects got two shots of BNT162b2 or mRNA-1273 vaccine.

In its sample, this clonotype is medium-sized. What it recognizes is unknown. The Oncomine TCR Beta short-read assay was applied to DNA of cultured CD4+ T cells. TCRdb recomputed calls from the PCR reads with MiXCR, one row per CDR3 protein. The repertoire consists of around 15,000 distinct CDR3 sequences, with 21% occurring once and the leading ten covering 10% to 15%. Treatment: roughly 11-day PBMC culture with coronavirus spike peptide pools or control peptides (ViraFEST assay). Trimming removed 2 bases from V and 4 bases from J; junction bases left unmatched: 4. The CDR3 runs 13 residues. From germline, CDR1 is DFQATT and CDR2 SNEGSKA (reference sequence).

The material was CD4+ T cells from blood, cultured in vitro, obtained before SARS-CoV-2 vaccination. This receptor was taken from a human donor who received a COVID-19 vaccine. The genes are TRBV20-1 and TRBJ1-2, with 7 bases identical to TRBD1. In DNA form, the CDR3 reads TGCAGTGCTAGACAGGGGGGAGGCTATGGCTACACCTTC. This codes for CSARQGGGYGYTF.